A selection of T cell receptor beta chains follows, all from one sample in a study of HIV-infected patients and healthy controls. Using its own MiXCR run on the 5' RACE reads, TCRdb lists one record per CDR3 protein. The sample consists of some 20,000 distinct CDR3 sequences, 8.5% of them appearing once. The sequenced sample was blood, obtained during antiretroviral therapy. The receptors stem from an adult with HIV infection. Each CDR3 is given with its conserved first and last residue. D genes are given only for firm matches. The size of a clone is reported for some rows only, either as once, few or many, or as a class for expanded clones.

many	.	TRBV6-5	TRBJ2-1	TGTGCCAGCAGTTCCGATAGGGGGACAAGCTCCTACAATGAGCAGTTCTTC	CASSSDRGTSSYNEQFF
many	TRBD1	TRBV28	TRBJ1-2	TGTGCCAGCAGAGTAGGAACAGGGGAAGGCTACACCTTC	CASRVGTGEGYTF
many	TRBD1	TRBV12-3/TRBV12-4	TRBJ1-5	TGTGCCAGCAGTTTTGCCGACAGGGTCATATTTAGCAATCAGCCCCAGCATTTT	CASSFADRVIFSNQPQHF
few	.	TRBV6-6	TRBJ2-1	TGTGCCAGCAGTTCCCCCAAGGATTCGGGCAATGAGCAGTTCTTC	CASSSPKDSGNEQFF
many	.	TRBV30	TRBJ1-1	TGTGCCTGGAGTGTAACGGGGGTCGGTGAAGCTTTCTTT	CAWSVTGVGEAFF
medium-sized	.	TRBV5-1	TRBJ1-1	TGCGCCAGCAGCTTGGTTCATTCTTGGGGAGACGACACTGAAGCTTTCTTT	CASSLVHSWGDDTEAFF
many	.	TRBV5-1	TRBJ1-3	TGCGCCAGCAGCCCGGAAGACTCTGGAAACACCATATATTTT	CASSPEDSGNTIYF
many	.	TRBV6-1	TRBJ2-7	TGTGCCAGCATGGTCAAGAACTCCTACGAGCAGTACTTC	CASMVKNSYEQYF
many	TRBD2	TRBV6-2/TRBV6-3	TRBJ2-1	TGTGCCAGCAGTTACGCTAGCGGGGGGGCTAATGAGCAGTTCTTC	CASSYASGGANEQFF
many	TRBD1	TRBV15	TRBJ1-6	TGTGCCACCAGCAGAGATCGGGACAGGGGGTACGCCTATAATTCACCCCTCCACTTT	CATSRDRDRGYAYNSPLHF
few	.	TRBV3-1	TRBJ2-1	TGTGCCAGCAGCCAACCCTACAGCGGGCCCTACAATGAGCAGTTCTTC	CASSQPYSGPYNEQFF
many	TRBD1	TRBV12-3/TRBV12-4	TRBJ1-5	TGTGCCAGCAGTTATGAGGGGGCTGGTCAGCCCCAGCATTTT	CASSYEGAGQPQHF
.	.	TRBV4-1	TRBJ1-4	TGCGCCAGCAGCCACCGACAGCGTAATGAAAAACTGTTTTTT	CASSHRQRNEKLFF
many	TRBD1	TRBV28	TRBJ2-3	TGTGCCAGCAGTTCGGACAGGGTGACAGATACGCAGTATTTT	CASSSDRVTDTQYF
.	TRBD2	TRBV19	TRBJ2-4	TGTGCCACTACTAGCGGGGGGGCTTTCGCCAAAAACATTCAGTACTTC	CATTSGGAFAKNIQYF
few	TRBD1	TRBV7-8	TRBJ2-2	TGTGCCAGCAGCTCTTTGGACAGGATCGCCGGGGAGCTGTTTTTT	CASSSLDRIAGELFF